These 4 T cell receptor beta chains came from one sample sequenced in a study of cytotoxic CD8 clonotypes in ibrutinib-treated CLL. Using immunoSEQ multiplex PCR, the repertoire was profiled, and TCRdb retains in-frame clones only, with some absent. The repertoire holds around 150,000 clones, with over 65% as singletons. Source: PBMCs, taken after 12 months of ibrutinib treatment. The receptors come from a human donor with chronic lymphocytic leukemia.

The rearrangement joins TRBV18 to TRBJ2-7; D tentatively fits TRBD1 or TRBD2 (6 bases each). Germline lookup yields CDR1 KGHSH and CDR2 LQKENI. The germline V and J ends were trimmed by 2 bases and 5 bases, with 16 bases remaining between them. This CDR3 contains 15 residues. CDR3 region: CASSPVEGGYNEQYF. The CDR3 bases are TGTGCCAGCTCACCAGTAGAGGGGGGATATAACGAGCAGTACTTC.

The chain joins TRBV29-1 to TRBJ2-6; unclear D gene. Trimming removed 5 bases at V and 4 bases at J, with 9 bases between. Germline CDR1 SQVTM, CDR2 ANQGSEA. The CDR3 loop spans 13 amino acids. The CDR3 sequence: CSVLSGGANVLTF. The CDR3 nucleotides are TGCAGCGTTCTGTCTGGAGGGGCCAACGTCCTGACTTTC. The complete variable domain, with remaining parts taken from reference TRBV29-1 and TRBJ2-6, reads SAVISQKPSRDICQRGTSLTIQCQVDSQVTMMFWYRQQPGQSLTLIATANQGSEATYESGFVIDKFPISRPNLTFSTLTVSNMSPEDSSIYLCSVLSGGANVLTFGAGSRLTVL.

The chain couples TRBV2 to TRBJ2-7, with D perhaps being TRBD1 or TRBD2 (5 bases each). Germline values: CDR1 SNHLY, CDR2 FYNNEI. V shed 10 bases and J shed 0 bases, with 7 bases lying between them. The CDR3 spans 11 residues. DNA of the CDR3: TGTGCCACGGGGCTCTCCTACGAGCAGTACTTC. Translation gives CATGLSYEQYF.

This clone showed up just once. The chain employs TRBV5-1 and TRBJ2-7; a possible D gene is TRBD1 (5 bases). This CDR3 region has 15 residues. With 4 bases removed from V and 4 bases from J, the gap between germline ends came to 18 bases. CDR1 and CDR2 from the germline V gene are SGHRS and YFSETQ. The CDR3 bases are TGCGCCAGCAGCGTGGGTGGGGCGAACCATTACGAGCAGTACTTC. As protein: CASSVGGANHYEQYF.